This entry is about one TCR beta chain. The CDR3 contains 15 residues. The V gene end was trimmed by 6 bases and the J gene end by 1 base; junction bases not matched to a gene: 8. Per germline, CDR1 LGHNT and CDR2 FRNRAP. Profiling relied on immunoSEQ multiplex PCR, and the TCRdb table lists in-frame clones only, not all of them. There are roughly 71,000 clones in the sample; approximately 85% occur only once, and less than 30% lies in the top ten. The source of the sample is a study of blood T cell repertoires in COVID-19. Study background: T cells, B-cell-depleted T cells, or PBMCs provided the cDNA or gDNA that served as material.

Sequenced sample: peripheral blood. The receptor was isolated from a man aged 45-60 years with acute or convalescent COVID-19. This chain links TRBV12-5 with TRBJ2-7, with 8 bases matching TRBD2. The CDR3 DNA reads as TGTGCTAGTGGCGATGGGACTAGTGGATCCTACGAGCAGTACTTC. Its protein is CASGDGTSGSYEQYF. The full variable domain, completed using reference TRBV12-5 and TRBJ2-7, is DARVTQTPRHKVTEMGQEVTMRCQPILGHNTVFWYRQTMMQGLELLAYFRNRAPLDDSGMPKDRFSAEMPDATLATLKIQPSEPRDSAVYFCASGDGTSGSYEQYFGPGTRLTVT.